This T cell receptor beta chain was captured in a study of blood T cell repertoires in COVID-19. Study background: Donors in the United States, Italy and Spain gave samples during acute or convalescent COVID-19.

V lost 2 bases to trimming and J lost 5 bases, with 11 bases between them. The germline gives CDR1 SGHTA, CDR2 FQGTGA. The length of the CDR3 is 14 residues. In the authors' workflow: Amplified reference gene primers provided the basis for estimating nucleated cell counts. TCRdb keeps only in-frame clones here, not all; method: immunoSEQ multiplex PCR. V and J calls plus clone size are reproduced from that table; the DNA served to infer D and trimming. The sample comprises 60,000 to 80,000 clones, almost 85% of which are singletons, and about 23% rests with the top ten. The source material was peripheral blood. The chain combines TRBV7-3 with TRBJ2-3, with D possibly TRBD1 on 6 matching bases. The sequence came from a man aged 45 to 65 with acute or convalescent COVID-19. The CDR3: CASSLGGPGDTQYF. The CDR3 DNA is TGTGCCAGCAGCTTAGGGGGCCCGGGAGATACGCAGTATTTT.